This is a list of T cell receptor beta chains from one sample in a study of T cells after yellow fever vaccination. TCRdb processed the 5' RACE reads anew with MiXCR; each CDR3 protein has one entry. Among 170,000 or so distinct CDR3 sequences listed, about 6% were seen once. Sequencing was performed on CD4+ T cells sorted from PBMCs, taken on the day of the first yellow fever vaccination. The receptor set was obtained from a man aged 18-30 years who received the YFV17D yellow fever vaccine. CDR3s include the opening cysteine and the closing phenylalanine or tryptophan. Fields, in order: CDR3 protein, V gene.

CASSQDLRLAGANF | TRBV4-2
CASSTSLGTQYF | TRBV7-2
CASSLDRVQETQYF | TRBV5-1
CASSQPARAEQYF | TRBV23-1
CASSQAPSREYGYTF | TRBV4-1
CASSLLGSSTDTQYF | TRBV5-4
CAWSGGAGEFF | TRBV30
CASSAYRVPSNQPQHF | TRBV7-8
CASRRAGGESYNEQFF | TRBV7-9
CASSMVGVANSPLHF | TRBV19
CASSRSVEPRYEQYF | TRBV9
CASSLAGYTNYGYTF | TRBV5-4
CASSPRVGVGYGYTF | TRBV14
CSATGTGVPNGYTF | TRBV20-1
CASRGQGPNTEAFF | TRBV10-2
CASSEGARQPQHF | TRBV7-2